This note documents a single T cell receptor (beta chain) sequence. The antigen is not known. An end of the junction does not agree with germline; a read error may underlie this. These data are taken from a study of cytomegalovirus exposure and HLA in healthy donors. Regarding the study as a whole: In a later analysis, DRB1 alleles had the most associated TCRs; HLA-C alleles the fewest. HLA allele associations emerged for under 20,000 TCR beta sequences in a later analysis, at 0.05 false discovery rate. Later, an analysis found that common viral pathogens appeared to be linked with several of the most significant clusters.

The length of the CDR3 is 13 residues. The germline V gene has CDR1 SEHNR and CDR2 FQNEAQ (reference sequence). The PCR contained 60 Vbeta and 13 Jbeta primers. How the authors handled the data: Some 12 million shared chains were among the about 80 million unique TCR beta chains that a later analysis counted. Libraries were prepared by immunoSEQ multiplex PCR; TCRdb keeps only in-frame clonotypes and omits some of them. V and J calls and clone size are copied from that table; D and trimming were computed from the DNA. There are about 110,000 clones in the sample; over 70% occur only once, and 1% to 1.5% lies in the top ten.

What was sequenced was PBMCs. The rearrangement uses TRBV7-9 and TRBJ1-1, with unresolved D. The origin of this receptor is a man aged 40-55 years in good health and CMV-seronegative. CDR3 residues: CSSSEQLNTEAFF. The CDR3 DNA reads TGTTCCAGCAGCGAACAATTGAACACTGAAGCTTTCTTT.